This T cell receptor (beta chain) was captured by sequencing in a study of Graves' ophthalmopathy and Graves' hyperthyroidism. Notes on the study in general: Most clonotypes expanded in thyroid above 0.001 frequency were present in blood too. The 13-signature model separated ophthalmopathy from stable hyperthyroidism at 85% to 90% sensitivity and around 80% specificity.

A note on this clonotype: Antigen: not known.

Certain patients, namely those with other autoimmune diseases, uncontrolled infections, pregnancy or lactation, were excluded. Clinicians made diagnoses from clinical symptoms, serum thyroxine, TRAb, thyroid ultrasound and orbital computed tomography. RNA transcripts were the source from which TCR beta CDR3 regions were amplified. An initial RT-PCR round employing HTBI primers preceded a second-round multiplex PCR. MiXCR was run by TCRdb on the multiplex PCR reads, yielding one entry per CDR3 protein. Of a few hundred thousand distinct CDR3 sequences in the sample, about two fifths were seen once. CDR3 length: 17 residues. The V gene end was trimmed by 6 bases and the J gene end by 5 bases; junction bases not matched to a gene: 20. CDR1 is DFQATT and CDR2 is SNEGSKA in the germline V gene (reference sequence).

This TCR was recovered from an adult man with Graves' hyperthyroidism. What was sequenced was peripheral blood or thyroid tissue (not recorded which). The rearrangement links TRBV20-1 to TRBJ2-5; 8 nucleotides match TRBD1. The CDR3 nucleotides are TGCAGTGCCAGGGGACAGGACGGGAACACCGGGCGGGAGACCCAGTACTTC. Its translation: CSARGQDGNTGRETQYF.